The rows below give T cell receptor beta chains drawn from one sample of a study of shared clonotypes between healthy human individuals. Using immunoSEQ multiplex PCR, the repertoire was profiled, and TCRdb retains in-frame clones only, with some absent. The table records 550,000 to 850,000 clones, approximately 77% of them present only once. Sequencing was carried out using memory CD4+ T cells sorted from blood. The receptors were sampled from a woman aged 30 to 39 in good health. Each CDR3 is given without its conserved first and last residue. Some rows mark clone size as missing; the rest say once, few, many or name a class of expanded clone.

v_call	clone_size	cdr3_aa
TRBV5-1	many	ASSLTDTGELF
TRBV18	-	ASSLTPKGGGEKLF
TRBV29-1	-	SVMTRIYEQY
TRBV11-1	few	ASSKGANTEAF
TRBV4-1	-	ASSQREDGYEQY
TRBV19	-	ASSTGDYSYEQY
TRBV19	-	ASTRDRTVLAANVLT
TRBV18	-	ASSPPGPLRTEAF
TRBV4-2	few	ASSPRLLDSYGYT
TRBV29-1	once	SVAPPSSGISGEQY
TRBV7-9	-	ASSLLRGGGELF
TRBV14	-	ASSPRGRGPGANVLT